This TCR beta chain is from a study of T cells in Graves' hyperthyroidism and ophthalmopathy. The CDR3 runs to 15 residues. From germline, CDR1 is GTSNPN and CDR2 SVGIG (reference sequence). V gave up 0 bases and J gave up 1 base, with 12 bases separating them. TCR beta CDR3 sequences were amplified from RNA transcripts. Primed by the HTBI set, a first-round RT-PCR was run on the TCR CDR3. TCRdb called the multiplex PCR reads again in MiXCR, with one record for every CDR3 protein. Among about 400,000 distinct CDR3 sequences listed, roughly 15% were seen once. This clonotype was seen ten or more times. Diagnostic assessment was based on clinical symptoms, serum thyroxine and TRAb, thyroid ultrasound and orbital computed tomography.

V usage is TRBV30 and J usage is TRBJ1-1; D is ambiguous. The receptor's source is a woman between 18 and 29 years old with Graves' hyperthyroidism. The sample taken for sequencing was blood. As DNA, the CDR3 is TGTGCCTGGAGTGTACCGGAGGGAGCGAACACTGAAGCTTTCTTT. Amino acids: CAWSVPEGANTEAFF.